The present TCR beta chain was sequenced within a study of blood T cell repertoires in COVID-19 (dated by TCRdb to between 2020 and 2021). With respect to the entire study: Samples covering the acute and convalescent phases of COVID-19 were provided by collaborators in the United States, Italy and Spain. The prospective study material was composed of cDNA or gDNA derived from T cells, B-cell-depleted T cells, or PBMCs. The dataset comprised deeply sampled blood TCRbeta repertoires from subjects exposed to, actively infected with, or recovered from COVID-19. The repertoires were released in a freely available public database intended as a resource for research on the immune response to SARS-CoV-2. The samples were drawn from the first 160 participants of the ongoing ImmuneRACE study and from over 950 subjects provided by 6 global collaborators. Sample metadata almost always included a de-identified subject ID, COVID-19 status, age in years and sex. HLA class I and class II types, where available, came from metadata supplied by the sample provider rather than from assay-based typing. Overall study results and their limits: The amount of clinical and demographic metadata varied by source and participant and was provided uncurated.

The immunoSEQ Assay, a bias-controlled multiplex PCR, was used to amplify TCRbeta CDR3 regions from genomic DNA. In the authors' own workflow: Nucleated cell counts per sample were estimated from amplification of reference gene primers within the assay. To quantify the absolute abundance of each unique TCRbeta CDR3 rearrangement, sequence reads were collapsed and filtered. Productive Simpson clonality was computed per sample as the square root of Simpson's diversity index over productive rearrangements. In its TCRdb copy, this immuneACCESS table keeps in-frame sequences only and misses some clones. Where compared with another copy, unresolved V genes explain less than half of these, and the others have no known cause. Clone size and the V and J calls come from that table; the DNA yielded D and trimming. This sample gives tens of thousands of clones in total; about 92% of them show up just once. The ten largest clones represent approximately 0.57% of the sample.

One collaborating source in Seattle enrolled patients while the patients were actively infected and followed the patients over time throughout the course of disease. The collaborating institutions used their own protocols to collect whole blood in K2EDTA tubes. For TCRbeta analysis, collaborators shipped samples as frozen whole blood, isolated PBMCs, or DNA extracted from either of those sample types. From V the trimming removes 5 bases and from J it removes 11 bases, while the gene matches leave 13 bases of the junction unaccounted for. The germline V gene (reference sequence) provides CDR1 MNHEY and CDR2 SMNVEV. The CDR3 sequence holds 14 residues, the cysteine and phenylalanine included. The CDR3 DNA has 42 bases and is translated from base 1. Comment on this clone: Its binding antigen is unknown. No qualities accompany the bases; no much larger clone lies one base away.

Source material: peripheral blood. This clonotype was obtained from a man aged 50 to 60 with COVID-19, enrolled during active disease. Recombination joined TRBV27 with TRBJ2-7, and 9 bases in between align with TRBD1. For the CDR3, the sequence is CASSPGTGTPAKYF. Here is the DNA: TGTGCCAGCAGTCCAGGGACAGGGACGCCAGCTAAGTACTTC.